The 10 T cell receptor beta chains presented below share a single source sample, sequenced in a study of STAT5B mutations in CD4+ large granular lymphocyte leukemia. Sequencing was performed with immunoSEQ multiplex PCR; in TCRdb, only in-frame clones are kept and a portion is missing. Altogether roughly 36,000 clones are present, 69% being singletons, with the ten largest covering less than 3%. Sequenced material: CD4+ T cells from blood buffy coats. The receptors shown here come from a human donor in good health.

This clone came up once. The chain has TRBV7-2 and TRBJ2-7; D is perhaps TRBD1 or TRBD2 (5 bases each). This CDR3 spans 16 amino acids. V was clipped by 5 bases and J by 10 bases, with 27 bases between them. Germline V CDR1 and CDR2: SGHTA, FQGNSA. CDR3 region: CASSPPGTRGLVFQYF. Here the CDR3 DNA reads TGTGCCAGCAGCCCCCCCGGGACCCGAGGCTTGGTGTTCCAGTACTTC.

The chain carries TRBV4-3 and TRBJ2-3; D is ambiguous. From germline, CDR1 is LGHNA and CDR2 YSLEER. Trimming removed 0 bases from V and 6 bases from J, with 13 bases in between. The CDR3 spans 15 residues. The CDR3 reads CASSQEVGFGDTQYF. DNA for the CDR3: TGCGCCAGCAGCCAAGAGGTGGGGTTCGGGGATACGCAGTATTTT.

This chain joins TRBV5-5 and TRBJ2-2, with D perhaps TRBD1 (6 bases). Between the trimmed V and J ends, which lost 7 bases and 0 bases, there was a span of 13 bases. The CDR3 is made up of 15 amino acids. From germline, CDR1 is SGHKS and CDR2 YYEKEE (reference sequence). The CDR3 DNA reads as TGTGCCAGCCAGGGGCCCACCACGAACACCGGGGAGCTGTTTTTT. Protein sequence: CASQGPTTNTGELFF.

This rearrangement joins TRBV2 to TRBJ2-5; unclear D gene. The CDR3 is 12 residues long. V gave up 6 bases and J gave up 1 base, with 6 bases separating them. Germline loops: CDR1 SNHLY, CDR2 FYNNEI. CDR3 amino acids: CASSGPQETQYF. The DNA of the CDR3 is TGTGCCAGCAGCGGACCCCAAGAGACCCAGTACTTC.

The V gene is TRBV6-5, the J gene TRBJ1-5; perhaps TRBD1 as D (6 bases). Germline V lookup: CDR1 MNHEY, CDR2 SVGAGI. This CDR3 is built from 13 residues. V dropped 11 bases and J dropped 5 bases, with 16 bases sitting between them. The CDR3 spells CAAQRTADQPQHF. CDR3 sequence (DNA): TGTGCCGCGCAAAGGACAGCCGATCAGCCCCAGCATTTT.

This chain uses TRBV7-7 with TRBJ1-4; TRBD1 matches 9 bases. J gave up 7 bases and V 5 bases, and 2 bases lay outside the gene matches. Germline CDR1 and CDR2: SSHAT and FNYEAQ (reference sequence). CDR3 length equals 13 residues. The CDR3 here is CASSRDRAEKLFF. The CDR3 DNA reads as TGTGCCAGCAGCCGGGACAGGGCTGAAAAACTGTTTTTT. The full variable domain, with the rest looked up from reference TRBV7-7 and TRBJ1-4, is GAGVSQSPRYKVTKRGQDVTLRCDPISSHATLYWYQQALGQGPEFLTYFNYEAQPDKSGLPSDRFSAERPEGSISTLTIQRTEQRDSAMYRCASSRDRAEKLFFGSGTQLSVL.

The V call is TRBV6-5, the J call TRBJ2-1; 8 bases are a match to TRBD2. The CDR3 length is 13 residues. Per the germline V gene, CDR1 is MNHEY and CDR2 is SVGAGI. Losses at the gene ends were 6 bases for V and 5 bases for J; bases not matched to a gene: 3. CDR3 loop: CASRGLGNNEQFF. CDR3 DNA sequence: TGTGCCAGCAGGGGACTAGGGAACAATGAGCAGTTCTTC.

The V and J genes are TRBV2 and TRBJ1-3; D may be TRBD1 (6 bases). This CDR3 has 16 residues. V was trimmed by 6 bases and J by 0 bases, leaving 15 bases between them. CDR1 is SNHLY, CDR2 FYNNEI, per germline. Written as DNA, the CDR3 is TGTGCCAGCAGACCCCGGGGGCGATACTCTGGAAACACCATATATTTT. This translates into CASRPRGRYSGNTIYF.

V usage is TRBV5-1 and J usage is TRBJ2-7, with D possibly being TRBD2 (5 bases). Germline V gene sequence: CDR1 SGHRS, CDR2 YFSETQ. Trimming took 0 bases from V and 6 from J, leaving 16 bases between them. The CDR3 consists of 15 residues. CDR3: CASSLDSGKAVEQYF. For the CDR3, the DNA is TGCGCCAGCAGCTTGGATTCAGGTAAAGCGGTCGAGCAGTACTTC.

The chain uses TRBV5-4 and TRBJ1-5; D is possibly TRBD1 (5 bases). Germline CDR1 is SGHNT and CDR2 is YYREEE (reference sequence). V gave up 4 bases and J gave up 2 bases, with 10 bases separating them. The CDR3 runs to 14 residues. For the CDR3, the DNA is TGTGCCAGCAGCATCAAAGGGGGCAATCAGCCCCAGCATTTT. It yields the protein CASSIKGGNQPQHF.